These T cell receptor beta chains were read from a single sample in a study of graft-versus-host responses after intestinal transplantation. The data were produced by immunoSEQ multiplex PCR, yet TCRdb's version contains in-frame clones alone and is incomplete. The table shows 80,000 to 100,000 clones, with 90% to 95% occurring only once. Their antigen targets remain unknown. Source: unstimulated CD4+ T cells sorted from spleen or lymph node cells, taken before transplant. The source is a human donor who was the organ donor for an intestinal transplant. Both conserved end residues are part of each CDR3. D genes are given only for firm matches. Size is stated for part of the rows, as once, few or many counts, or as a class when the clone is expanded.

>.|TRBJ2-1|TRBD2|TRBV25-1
CASSEYKLAGASNEQFF
TGTGCCAGCAGTGAATATAAGCTAGCGGGGGCCAGCAATGAGCAGTTCTTC
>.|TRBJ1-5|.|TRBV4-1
CASSVDSLQPQHF
TGCGCCAGCAGCGTGGACAGTTTGCAGCCCCAGCATTTT
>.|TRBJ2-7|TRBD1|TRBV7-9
CASSLAGTGREQYF
TGTGCCAGCAGCTTAGCCGGGACAGGGCGCGAGCAGTACTTC
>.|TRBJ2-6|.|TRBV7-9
CASSRGTPVLSGANVLTF
TGTGCCAGCAGCCGCGGGACCCCGGTCCTCTCTGGGGCCAACGTCCTGACTTTC
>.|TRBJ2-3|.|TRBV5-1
CASSFAGAFSDTQYF
TGCGCCAGCAGCTTCGCGGGGGCCTTTTCAGATACGCAGTATTTT
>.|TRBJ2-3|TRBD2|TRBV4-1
CASSQDRPSGGTDTQYF
TGCGCCAGCAGCCAAGATAGGCCTAGCGGGGGGACAGATACGCAGTATTTT
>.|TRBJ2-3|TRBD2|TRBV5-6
CASSPNLLAVDTQYF
TGTGCCAGCAGCCCGAACTTACTAGCGGTCGATACGCAGTATTTT
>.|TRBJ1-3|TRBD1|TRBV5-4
CASSNRGPGNTIYF
TGTGCCAGCAGCAACAGGGGGCCGGGAAACACCATATATTTT
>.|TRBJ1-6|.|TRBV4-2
CASSQRGSSYNSPLHF
TGTGCCAGCAGCCAACGGGGAAGCTCCTATAATTCACCCCTCCACTTT
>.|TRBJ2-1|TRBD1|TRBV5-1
CASSPGQGLYNEQFF
TGCGCCAGCAGCCCCGGACAGGGGTTATATAATGAGCAGTTCTTC
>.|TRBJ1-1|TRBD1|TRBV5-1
CASSGRQGDGPEAFF
TGCGCCAGCAGCGGCAGACAGGGGGATGGGCCTGAAGCTTTCTTT
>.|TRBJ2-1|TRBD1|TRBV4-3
CASSQGLRRQGAGDEQFF
TGCGCCAGCAGCCAAGGACTCCGGAGACAGGGGGCTGGAGATGAGCAGTTCTTC
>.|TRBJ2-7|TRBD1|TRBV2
CASKKGTGVSYEQYF
TGTGCCAGCAAGAAGGGGACAGGAGTGTCCTACGAGCAGTACTTC
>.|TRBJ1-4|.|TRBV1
CTSSPDRTGLDEKLFF
TGCACCAGCAGTCCAGACCGGACAGGGTTGGATGAAAAACTGTTTTTT
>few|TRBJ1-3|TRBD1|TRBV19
CASTDRPNSGNTIYF
TGTGCCAGTACGGACAGGCCGAACTCTGGAAACACCATATATTTT
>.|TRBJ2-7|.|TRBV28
CASSGPSVTYEQYF
TGTGCCAGCAGTGGTCCGTCAGTAACCTACGAGCAGTACTTC
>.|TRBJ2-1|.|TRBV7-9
CASTSVRNEQFF
TGTGCCAGCACGTCGGTGAGAAATGAGCAGTTCTTC
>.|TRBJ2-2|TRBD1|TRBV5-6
CASTNRGRTGELFF
TGTGCCAGCACCAACAGGGGGCGCACCGGGGAGCTGTTTTTT
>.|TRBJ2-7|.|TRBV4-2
CASSQEGESSYEQYF
TGTGCCAGCAGCCAAGAAGGGGAAAGCTCCTACGAGCAGTACTTC
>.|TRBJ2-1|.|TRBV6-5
CASSRTSYNEQFF
TGTGCCAGCAGCCGGACATCCTACAATGAGCAGTTCTTC
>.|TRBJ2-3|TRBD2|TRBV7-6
CASSRTSGGAVTDTQYF
TGTGCCAGCAGCCGGACTAGCGGGGGGGCTGTCACAGATACGCAGTATTTT
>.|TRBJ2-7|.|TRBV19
CASSIISGGSYEQYF
TGTGCCAGTAGTATAATCAGCGGAGGGTCCTACGAGCAGTACTTC
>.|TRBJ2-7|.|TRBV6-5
CASRLAYEQYF
TGTGCCAGCAGGTTAGCCTACGAGCAGTACTTC
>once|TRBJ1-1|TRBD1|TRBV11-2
CASSDGQAAPPEAFF
TGTGCCAGCAGCGACGGACAGGCGGCACCCCCGGAGGCTTTCTTT
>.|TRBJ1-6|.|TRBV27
CASSSGIGSPLHF
TGTGCCAGCAGTTCGGGGATTGGTTCACCCCTCCACTTT
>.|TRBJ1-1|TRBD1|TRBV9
CASSVGVRGETEAFF
TGTGCCAGCAGCGTAGGAGTCAGGGGGGAGACTGAAGCTTTCTTT
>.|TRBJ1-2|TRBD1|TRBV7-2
CASSLRGGGQGLSYGYTF
TGTGCCAGCAGCCTCCGGGGAGGGGGACAGGGTCTTAGCTATGGCTACACCTTC
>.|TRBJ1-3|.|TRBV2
CASTLGGNTIYF
TGTGCCAGCACCCTTGGCGGAAACACCATATATTTT
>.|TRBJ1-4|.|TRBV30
CAWSTGQPGTELFF
TGTGCCTGGAGTACAGGACAGCCGGGTACGGAACTGTTTTTT